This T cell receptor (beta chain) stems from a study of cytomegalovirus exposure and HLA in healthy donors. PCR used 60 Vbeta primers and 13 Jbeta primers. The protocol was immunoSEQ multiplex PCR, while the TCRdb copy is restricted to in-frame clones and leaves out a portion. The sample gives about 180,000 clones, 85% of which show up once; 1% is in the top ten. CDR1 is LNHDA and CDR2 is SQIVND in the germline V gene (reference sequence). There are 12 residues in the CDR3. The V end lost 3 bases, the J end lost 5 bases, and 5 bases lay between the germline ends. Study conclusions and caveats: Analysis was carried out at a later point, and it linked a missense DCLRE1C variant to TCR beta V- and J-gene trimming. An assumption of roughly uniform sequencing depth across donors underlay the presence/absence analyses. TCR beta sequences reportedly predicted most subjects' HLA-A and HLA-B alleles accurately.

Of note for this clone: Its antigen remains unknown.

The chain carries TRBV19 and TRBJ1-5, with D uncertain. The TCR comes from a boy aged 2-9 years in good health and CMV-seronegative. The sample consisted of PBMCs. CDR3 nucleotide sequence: TGTGCCAGTAGTATGCGGGATCAGCCCCAGCATTTT. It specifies CASSMRDQPQHF.